The 32 T cell receptor beta chains below come from one sample, sequenced in a study of blood T cell repertoires in COVID-19. The data were produced by immunoSEQ multiplex PCR, yet TCRdb's version contains in-frame clones alone and is incomplete. The profile covers tens of thousands of clones, with around nine tenths appearing a single time and approximately 12% taken by the ten largest. Material for sequencing was peripheral blood. Every receptor here comes from a human donor in a cohort sampled during active COVID-19. The donor label of this sample is uncertain.

V is TRBV12-2 and J is TRBJ2-1; TRBD2, the table's D call, lacks a check against the DNA. TRBV12-2 is a pseudogene locus. The length of the CDR3 is 17 residues. The CDR3: CASRLGTGIPSYNEQFF. CDR3 bases: TGTGCAAGTCGCTTAGGGACCGGGATCCCCAGCTACAATGAGCAGTTCTTC.

This rearrangement joins TRBV11-2 to TRBJ2-2; 8 bases line up with TRBD2. This CDR3 spans 15 amino acids. Germline CDR1 is SGHAT and CDR2 is FQNNGV. With 8 bases clipped from V and 5 bases from J, the junction kept 10 bases outside the gene matches. The CDR3 loop is CASSLRAGVTGELFF. The DNA of the CDR3 is TGTGCCAGCTCACTTCGAGCGGGAGTAACCGGGGAGCTGTTTTTT.

The chain uses TRBV7-8 and TRBJ1-6; the D is unclear. The CDR3 totals 17 residues. From germline, CDR1 is SGHVS and CDR2 FQNEAQ. V was clipped by 2 bases and J by 0 bases, with 11 bases between them. The CDR3 DNA reads TGTGCCAGCAGCTTAAAAGGGAGAAGCTCCTATAATTCACCCCTCCACTTT. As protein: CASSLKGRSSYNSPLHF.

This sequence joins TRBV6-2 or TRBV6-3 and TRBJ2-1; tentative D call: TRBD1 (6 bases). V lost 6 bases to trimming and J lost 8 bases, with 11 bases between them. The CDR3 loop spans 12 amino acids. Germline V gene sequence: CDR1 MNHEY, CDR2 SVGEGT. The CDR3 nucleotides are TGTGCCAGCAGCAGGACAGAGGATGAGCAGTTCTTC. It specifies CASSRTEDEQFF.

The rearrangement uses TRBV12-3 or TRBV12-4 and TRBJ1-4; 9 bases are shared with TRBD1. The CDR3 has 13 residues. V lost 6 bases and J lost 7; bases outside the gene matches: 3. CDR3 loop: CASRQGAAEKLFF. For the CDR3, the DNA is TGTGCCAGCAGACAGGGGGCAGCTGAAAAACTGTTTTTT.

This rearrangement joins TRBV4-2 to TRBJ1-1; D is uncertain. The germline gives CDR1 LGHNA, CDR2 YNFKEQ. This CDR3 region has 15 residues. Trimming took off 6 bases at V and 3 bases at J, with 17 bases between the two ends. CDR3 amino acids: CASSPPTSRDTEAFF. CDR3 nucleotides: TGTGCCAGCAGTCCCCCGACTTCGAGGGACACTGAAGCTTTCTTT.

CDR3 region: CASSLGLVMGTTDTQYF. CDR3 nucleotides: TGTGCCAGCAGCCTAGGACTAGTTATGGGGACCACAGATACGCAGTATTTT. This chain joins TRBV11-2 and TRBJ2-3; 7 bases align to TRBD2. Germline assignment: CDR1 SGHAT and CDR2 FQNNGV. Unmatched junction bases numbered 13, after V lost 5 bases and J lost 2 bases. The CDR3 has 17 amino acids.

The chain joins TRBV24-1 to TRBJ1-4; the match to TRBD1 covers 9 bases. J was trimmed by 8 bases and V by 7 bases; bases with no gene match: 4. The CDR3 length is 13 residues. Germline-derived CDR1 and CDR2 are KGHDR and SFDVKD. CDR3 sequence (DNA): TGTGCCACCAGCCGGGGACAGGGAGAAAAACTGTTTTTT. Residues: CATSRGQGEKLFF.

The rearrangement joins TRBV10-1 to TRBJ2-3; TRBD2 might be the D (5 bases). The CDR3 extends over 13 amino acids. Germline CDR1 is WNHNN and CDR2 is SYGVQD (reference sequence). Trimming cost V 2 bases and J 6 bases, with 9 bases left between them. The CDR3 region has the DNA TGCGCCAGCAGTGAGGCGGGCTCTGATACGCAGTATTTT. It encodes CASSEAGSDTQYF.

The V call is TRBV5-1, the J call TRBJ2-1, with 9 bases that match TRBD2. The germline gives CDR1 SGHRS, CDR2 YFSETQ. The CDR3 is 15 residues long. V lost 4 bases to trimming and J lost 2 bases; unmatched junction nucleotides: 4. As DNA, the CDR3 is TGCGCCAGCAGCACCTCTAGCGGGGCCTACAATGAGCAGTTCTTC. Translated, it gives CASSTSSGAYNEQFF.

V and J are TRBV5-4 and TRBJ2-3, with D possibly TRBD2 on 6 matching bases. Deletions cut 4 bases from V and 0 bases from J, with 15 bases between. The germline V gene has CDR1 SGHNT and CDR2 YYREEE (reference sequence). CDR3 length: 16 residues. The CDR3 sequence: CASSPQSGYSTDTQYF. The CDR3 region has the DNA TGTGCCAGCAGCCCCCAAAGCGGGTATAGCACAGATACGCAGTATTTT.

This clone was found once. The chain combines TRBV6-5 with TRBJ1-5; D gene unclear. Trimming took 7 bases from V and 5 from J, leaving 6 bases between them. Germline values: CDR1 MNHEY, CDR2 SVGAGI. The CDR3 runs 11 residues. CDR3 bases: TGTGCCAGCAAAGAGGATCAGCCCCAGCATTTT. This codes for CASKEDQPQHF.

The V and J genes are TRBV5-1 and TRBJ2-3; 7 nucleotides align to TRBD2. The CDR3 sequence is 17 residues long. The germline CDR1 and CDR2 sequences are SGHRS and YFSETQ. Trimming at V came to 4 bases and at J to 1 base, leaving 12 bases not matched to a gene. The CDR3 spells CASSRTGSGTGTDTQYF. In nucleotides, the CDR3 is TGCGCCAGCAGCCGCACCGGAAGCGGGACGGGCACAGATACGCAGTATTTT.

The chain is built from TRBV18 and TRBJ2-7; D is uncertain. This CDR3 is built from 13 residues. Germline V gives CDR1 KGHSH, CDR2 LQKENI. V lost 3 bases, J lost 0 bases, and 6 bases lay in between. CDR3 coding DNA: TGTGCCAGCTCACCCCCTAGCTCCTACGAGCAGTACTTC. As protein: CASSPPSSYEQYF.

On this clone itself: Other nucleotide sequences in the sample specify the same CDR3. The rearrangement joins TRBV2 to TRBJ2-1, with 8 bases identical to TRBD1. The germline CDR1 and CDR2 sequences are SNHLY and FYNNEI. Trimming took 4 bases from V and 7 from J; bases not matched to a gene: 0. The CDR3 has 12 amino acids. In DNA, the CDR3 is TGTGCCAGCAGTGGACAGGGGAATGAGCAGTTCTTC. Its protein is CASSGQGNEQFF.

The gene calls are TRBV28 and TRBJ2-7; D is undetermined. V gave up 6 bases and J gave up 5 bases, with 17 bases separating them. From germline, CDR1 is MDHEN and CDR2 SYDVKM. This CDR3 spans 14 amino acids. CDR3 in DNA: TGTGCCAGCAGATTCCGGTTGAGGATCCACGAGCAGTACTTC. Protein: CASRFRLRIHEQYF.

CDR3 loop: CASSVGTVNTEAFF. In DNA, the CDR3 is TGCGCCAGCAGTGTTGGGACAGTGAACACTGAAGCTTTCTTT. The V gene is TRBV10-1, the J gene TRBJ1-1; 7 nucleotides line up with TRBD1. From germline, CDR1 is WNHNN and CDR2 SYGVQD (reference sequence). This CDR3 region has 14 residues. V dropped 4 bases and J dropped 0; count of bases not matched to a gene: 2.

This chain joins TRBV14 and TRBJ2-4; 9 bases match TRBD2. The CDR3 spans 20 residues. J was trimmed by 1 base and V by 6 bases; bases with no gene match: 19. Per germline, CDR1 SGHDN and CDR2 FVKESK. The CDR3 DNA reads TGTGCCAGCAGAGCCAAGGTTGGCGCGGGAGGGCCCTCGGCCAAAAACATTCAGTACTTC. Its translation: CASRAKVGAGGPSAKNIQYF. Complete variable domain (other parts from reference TRBV14 and TRBJ2-4): EAGVTQFPSHSVIEKGQTVTLRCDPISGHDNLYWYRRVMGKEIKFLLHFVKESKQDESGMPNNRFLAERTGGTYSTLKVQPAELEDSGVYFCASRAKVGAGGPSAKNIQYFGAGTRLSVL.

The J gene is TRBJ2-1, the V gene TRBV11-2, with a tentative D call TRBD2 (6 bases). This CDR3 region has 15 residues. Germline V lookup: CDR1 SGHAT, CDR2 FQNNGV. The V end lost 5 bases, the J end lost 5 bases, and 16 bases lay between the germline ends. CDR3 sequence reads: CASSPQAGINNEQFF. In nucleotides, the CDR3 is TGTGCCAGCAGCCCCCAGGCGGGAATTAACAATGAGCAGTTCTTC. Full variable domain (rest looked up from reference TRBV11-2 and TRBJ2-1): EAGVAQSPRYKIIEKRQSVAFWCNPISGHATLYWYQQILGQGPKLLIQFQNNGVVDDSQLPKDRFSAERLKGVDSTLKIQPAKLEDSAVYLCASSPQAGINNEQFFGPGTRLTVL.

V gene TRBV27 combines with J gene TRBJ2-3; 12 bases map to TRBD2. The CDR3 length is 20 residues. Per germline, CDR1 MNHEY and CDR2 SMNVEV (reference sequence). After removal of 7 bases from V and 1 base from J, the junction contained 18 bases not matched to a gene. This CDR3 is CASNPLSGSSGRDGTDTQYF. DNA for the CDR3: TGTGCCAGCAATCCCTTAAGCGGGTCTAGCGGGAGGGACGGCACAGATACGCAGTATTTT.

The rearrangement uses TRBV11-2 and TRBJ2-3; D remains ambiguous. This CDR3 has 15 amino acids. Deletions cut 5 bases from V and 1 base from J, with 13 bases between. CDR1 is SGHAT and CDR2 is FQNNGV in the germline V gene. The CDR3 DNA reads TGTGCCAGCAGCCCCCGTGGAGACGGCACAGATACGCAGTATTTT. Protein: CASSPRGDGTDTQYF.

The chain links TRBV9 to TRBJ2-2; perhaps TRBD2 as D (6 bases). Looked up from germline, CDR1 is SGDLS and CDR2 is YYNGEE. V dropped 4 bases and J dropped 2 bases, with 15 bases sitting between them. The CDR3 is 16 residues long. The DNA of the CDR3 is TGTGCCAGCAGCCAGCCCGGGGGACTCAACACCGGGGAGCTGTTTTTT. Its translation: CASSQPGGLNTGELFF.

This clone was seen more than once but under ten times. The gene calls are TRBV19 and TRBJ1-5, with D hard to call. The germline CDR1 and CDR2 sequences are LNHDA and SQIVND (reference sequence). The CDR3 sequence is 14 residues long. V lost 4 bases to trimming and J lost 0 bases, with 7 bases between them. The CDR3 sequence is CASSNSPSNQPQHF. For the CDR3, the DNA is TGTGCCAGTAGTAACAGCCCTAGCAATCAGCCCCAGCATTTT.

The chain recombines TRBV7-8 with TRBJ2-7; TRBD2 is a possible D gene (5 bases). Germline CDR1 is SGHVS and CDR2 is FQNEAQ. The V gene lost 5 bases and the J gene lost 3 bases, with 17 bases spanning the gap. This CDR3 has 15 amino acids. The DNA of the CDR3 is TGTGCCAGCAGCAAAGCCGGGTCGGCGGGCTACGAGCAGTACTTC. Amino acids: CASSKAGSAGYEQYF. Variable domain in full (rest from reference TRBV7-8 and TRBJ2-7): GAGVSQSPRYKVAKRGQDVALRCDPISGHVSLFWYQQALGQGPEFLTYFQNEAQLDKSGLPSDRFFAERPEGSVSTLKIQRTQQEDSAVYLCASSKAGSAGYEQYFGPGTRLTVT.

The chain combines TRBV5-8 with TRBJ1-5; no clear D. The V end was cut by 0 bases, the J end by 6 bases, with 7 bases between. This CDR3 comprises 13 residues. Germline assignment: CDR1 SGHTS and CDR2 YDEGEE. For the CDR3, the DNA is TGTGCCAGCAGCTTGGAGCGTCCTCAGCCCCAGCATTTT. Its translation: CASSLERPQPQHF.

This chain's CDR3 is CSGILAAVEQFF. The CDR3 DNA reads TGCAGCGGGATACTAGCGGCCGTGGAGCAGTTCTTC. The gene calls are TRBV29-1 and TRBJ2-1; 8 bases align to TRBD2. The V segment lost 7 bases and the J segment 10 bases; nucleotides outside the gene matches: 9. The V gene's germline CDR1 is SQVTM and CDR2 ANQGSEA. CDR3 size: 12 residues.

The chain combines TRBV5-1 with TRBJ2-3, with unresolved D. Germline loops: CDR1 SGHRS, CDR2 YFSETQ. Trimming removed 3 bases at V and 1 base at J, with 9 bases between. This CDR3 spans 14 amino acids. CDR3 amino acids: CASSWLAGTDTQYF. The CDR3 nucleotides read TGCGCCAGCAGCTGGCTGGCGGGCACAGATACGCAGTATTTT.

V usage is TRBV7-2 and J usage is TRBJ2-1, with 7 nucleotides matching TRBD2. CDR1 is SGHTA, CDR2 FQGNSA, per germline. The CDR3 contains 17 residues. The J segment lost 2 bases and the V segment lost 4 bases, leaving 11 bases of the junction unmatched. The CDR3, as DNA: TGTGCCAGCAGCTCCTCCCCGGGCGGGAGCGCCTACAATGAGCAGTTCTTC. It translates to CASSSSPGGSAYNEQFF. Using reference TRBV7-2 and TRBJ2-1 for the parts outside the CDR3, the full variable domain is GAGVSQSPSNKVTEKGKDVELRCDPISGHTALYWYRQSLGQGLEFLIYFQGNSAPDKSGLPSDRFSAERTGGSVSTLTIQRTQQEDSAVYLCASSSSPGGSAYNEQFFGPGTRLTVL.

The chain uses TRBV4-1 and TRBJ2-6; D possibly corresponds to TRBD1 (6 bases). This CDR3 comprises 16 residues. Germline CDR1 is MGHRA and CDR2 is YSYEKL. Trimming removed 3 bases from V and 1 base from J, with 10 bases in between. CDR3 DNA sequence: TGCGCCAGCAGCCATAACCAGGGGTCTGGGGCCAACGTCCTGACTTTC. It yields the protein CASSHNQGSGANVLTF.

V and J are TRBV5-4 and TRBJ1-3; a possible D gene is TRBD1 (6 bases). Per germline, CDR1 SGHNT and CDR2 YYREEE (reference sequence). The CDR3 is 16 amino acids. V lost 0 bases, J lost 0 bases, and 10 bases lay in between. CDR3 nucleotides: TGTGCCAGCAGCTTGGTGGGGGCGGCCTCTGGAAACACCATATATTTT. It yields the protein CASSLVGAASGNTIYF.

J is TRBJ2-7 and V is TRBV7-9; 8 nucleotides match TRBD1. The trim removed 5 bases at V and 3 bases at J, leaving 9 bases unmatched. CDR3 length: 15 amino acids. CDR1 SEHNR and CDR2 FQNEAQ come from the germline V gene (reference sequence). The CDR3 reads CASSAQGAIGYEQYF. CDR3 DNA sequence: TGTGCCAGCAGCGCCCAGGGGGCAATCGGCTACGAGCAGTACTTC.

This chain links TRBV24-1 with TRBJ2-2, with D maybe TRBD2 (5 bases). The CDR3 is 13 residues long. Germline-derived CDR1 and CDR2 are KGHDR and SFDVKD. The germline V and J ends were trimmed by 2 bases and 5 bases, with 5 bases remaining between them. CDR3 loop: CATSDSGTGELFF. The CDR3 region has the DNA TGTGCCACCAGTGATTCGGGGACCGGGGAGCTGTTTTTT.